One sample yielded the 23 T cell receptor beta chains listed below, sequenced in a study of CD8 T cells in ankylosing spondylitis. TCRdb re-called the 5' RACE reads through MiXCR, storing one row per CDR3 protein. Here the sample spans more than 300,000 distinct CDR3 sequences, approximately 10% being singletons. The sequencing sample was made of blood, either unsorted or a sorted T cell fraction (not recorded which). The receptors shown here come from a female donor with ankylosing spondylitis or in good health (not recorded which).

The sample holds many counts of this clonotype. The J gene is TRBJ2-3, the V gene TRBV3-1; D gene ambiguous. The CDR3 sequence is 15 residues long. CDR1 is LGHDT, CDR2 YNNKEL, per germline (reference sequence). V lost 4 bases and J lost 5, with 16 bases in between. CDR3 in amino acids: CASSPYRDIIDTQYF. For the CDR3, the DNA is TGTGCCAGCAGCCCCTACAGAGATATTATAGATACGCAGTATTTT.

This clonotype has only a few counts. V and J are TRBV5-1 and TRBJ1-1; D is uncertain. Trimming removed 0 bases from V and 5 bases from J, with 14 bases in between. Germline V lookup: CDR1 SGHRS, CDR2 YFSETQ. CDR3 length: 15 amino acids. Written as DNA, the CDR3 is TGCGCCAGCAGCTTGGGAGTGGGAGTAGGAACTGAAGCTTTCTTT. It specifies CASSLGVGVGTEAFF. Supplemented by reference TRBV5-1 and TRBJ1-1, the full variable domain reads KAGVTQTPRYLIKTRGQQVTLSCSPISGHRSVSWYQQTPGQGLQFLFEYFSETQRNKGNFPGRFSGRQFSNSRSEMNVSTLELGDSALYLCASSLGVGVGTEAFFGQGTRLTVV.

This clonotype appeared many times. The chain uses TRBV5-1 and TRBJ2-7; D perhaps matches TRBD1 (6 bases). CDR1 and CDR2 from the germline V gene are SGHRS and YFSETQ. The length of the CDR3 is 14 residues. Trimming cost V 4 bases and J 2 bases, with 13 bases left between them. The CDR3 here is CASSGLQGPYEQYF. The DNA of the CDR3 is TGCGCCAGCAGCGGCTTACAGGGTCCCTACGAGCAGTACTTC.

About this clonotype itself: A read error may be the cause here, since a much bigger clone is one base away. The chain combines TRBV5-1 with TRBJ2-1; 7 bases are shared with TRBD2. CDR1 and CDR2 from the germline V gene are SGHRS and YFSETQ. This CDR3 spans 15 amino acids. In nucleotides, the CDR3 is TGCGCCAGCAGCAGGGCGCGGGGGTCCTACCATGAGCAGTTCTTC. This translates into CASSRARGSYHEQFF.

This clonotype was seen at least ten times. J is TRBJ2-1 and V is TRBV19, with a tentative D call TRBD2 (5 bases). V lost 5 bases and J lost 8, with 16 bases in between. The germline CDR1 and CDR2 sequences are LNHDA and SQIVND (reference sequence). CDR3 size: 14 residues. The CDR3 reads CASSLGRRVDEQFF. The DNA for the CDR3 is TGTGCCAGTAGTCTTGGACGGCGGGTCGATGAGCAGTTCTTC.

Of note for this clonotype: Germline is not matched at one junction end, which may reflect a read error. The V call is TRBV14, the J call TRBJ2-7; 8 bases map to TRBD1. This CDR3 spans 14 amino acids. Germline V CDR1 and CDR2: SGHDN, FVKESK. The CDR3 protein is CAGSHQTRGHEQYF. CDR3 coding DNA: TGTGCCGGCAGCCACCAAACCAGGGGGCACGAGCAGTACTTC.

This clonotype was observed a single time. J is TRBJ2-7 and V is TRBV7-6, with D possibly being TRBD2 (6 bases). The CDR3 extends over 14 amino acids. With 5 bases removed from V and 7 bases from J, the gap between germline ends came to 18 bases. Germline V gene data show CDR1 as SGHVS and CDR2 as FNYEAQ. The CDR3 sequence is CASSRRLGPGEQYF. For the CDR3, the DNA is TGTGCCAGCAGCCGTAGACTAGGTCCGGGGGAGCAGTACTTC.

This clonotype appeared many times. This chain connects TRBV28 to TRBJ1-1; D perhaps matches TRBD1 (6 bases). V lost 7 bases to trimming and J lost 5 bases, with 17 bases between them. Per germline, CDR1 MDHEN and CDR2 SYDVKM. CDR3 length: 14 residues. CDR3: CASTIPGVYTEAFF. In nucleotides, the CDR3 is TGTGCCAGCACCATCCCAGGGGTATATACTGAAGCTTTCTTT.

This clonotype was counted at least ten times. The CDR3 nucleotides read TGTGCCAGCAGTTTCCCCGGACTAGCACGAGAGACCCAGTACTTC. This encodes CASSFPGLARETQYF. The chain recombines TRBV12-3 or TRBV12-4 with TRBJ2-5, with 8 bases matching TRBD2. Germline trimming cut 3 bases from V and 4 bases from J; bases unmatched to any gene: 7. The CDR3 totals 15 residues.

V is TRBV7-2 and J is TRBJ2-7; 8 bases are shared with TRBD1. The germline CDR1 and CDR2 sequences are SGHTA and FQGNSA. V lost 1 base and J lost 0; bases outside the gene matches: 5. The CDR3 runs 16 residues. CDR3 coding DNA: TGTGCCAGCAGCTTAGGGCGGACAGGGTTCTCCTACGAGCAGTACTTC. Protein sequence: CASSLGRTGFSYEQYF.

The table lists this clonotype with a count of one. The chain uses TRBV4-3 and TRBJ2-3; TRBD2 agrees at 7 bases. Trimming cost V 4 bases and J 0 bases; bases outside gene matches: 4. Germline V gene sequence: CDR1 LGHNA, CDR2 YSLEER. This CDR3 is 15 amino acids long. DNA for the CDR3: TGCGCCAGCAGCCGCCTAGCGGATAGCACAGATACGCAGTATTTT. Translating gives CASSRLADSTDTQYF.

The chain joins TRBV6-1 to TRBJ1-4; D is unresolved. This CDR3 is 15 amino acids long. Germline V gene sequence: CDR1 MNHNS, CDR2 SASEGT. Between the trimmed V and J ends, which lost 2 bases and 10 bases, there was a span of 17 bases. CDR3 sequence: CASSEIGPRIGKLFF. CDR3 sequence (DNA): TGTGCCAGCAGTGAAATAGGGCCCCGGATCGGAAAACTGTTTTTT.

This clonotype was detected a few times. The chain couples TRBV7-9 to TRBJ1-2; a possible D gene is TRBD1 (5 bases). Trimming left V 1 base short and J 6 bases short, with 15 bases between. The CDR3 length is 15 residues. CDR1 SEHNR and CDR2 FQNEAQ come from the germline V gene (reference sequence). The CDR3 nucleotides read TGTGCCAGCAGCTTAGTTTGGGGGATAGACGATGGCTACACCTTC. This translates into CASSLVWGIDDGYTF.

This clonotype was detected many times. V usage is TRBV24-1 and J usage is TRBJ2-2, with no clear D. From germline, CDR1 is KGHDR and CDR2 SFDVKD. Trimming removed 0 bases at V and 6 bases at J, with 13 bases between. The CDR3 has 16 residues. CDR3 in amino acids: CATSDLQGSFPGELFF. In DNA form, the CDR3 reads TGTGCCACCAGTGATTTGCAAGGGTCGTTTCCCGGGGAGCTGTTTTTT.

This sequence joins TRBV28 and TRBJ1-2; possible D gene TRBD1, 5 bases. V lost 7 bases and J lost 8, with 14 bases in between. The CDR3 consists of 12 residues. The germline V gene encodes CDR1 MDHEN and CDR2 SYDVKM. The CDR3 DNA reads as TGTGCCAGCAATTCCGGGGACGGAGGCTACACCTTC. It yields the protein CASNSGDGGYTF.

In its sample, this clonotype was seen many times. This chain links TRBV3-1 with TRBJ1-3; D remains unclear. The V and J ends lost 2 bases and 2 bases respectively, with 4 bases between them. This CDR3 is built from 13 residues. Germline V lookup: CDR1 LGHDT, CDR2 YNNKEL (reference sequence). The CDR3 sequence: CASSQPPGNTIYF. CDR3 sequence (DNA): TGTGCCAGCAGCCAACCTCCTGGAAACACCATATATTTT. The whole variable domain, remainder taken from reference TRBV3-1 and TRBJ1-3, is DTAVSQTPKYLVTQMGNDKSIKCEQNLGHDTMYWYKQDSKKFLKIMFSYNNKELIINETVPNRFSPKSPDKAHLNLHINSLELGDSAVYFCASSQPPGNTIYFGEGSWLTVV.

This clonotype was detected ten times or more. The V gene is TRBV10-3, the J gene TRBJ2-1; TRBD2 matches at 14 bases. Germline-derived CDR1 and CDR2 are ENHRY and SYGVKD. CDR3 length: 16 residues. The V segment lost 4 bases and the J segment 6 bases; nucleotides outside the gene matches: 5. In nucleotides, the CDR3 is TGTGCCATCAGTGTTTCCGGACTAGCGGGAGGCAATGAGCAGTTCTTC. This encodes CAISVSGLAGGNEQFF.

This clonotype has at least ten counts. V gene TRBV24-1 combines with J gene TRBJ2-4, with D unresolved. CDR1 and CDR2 (germline): KGHDR, SFDVKD. Deletions cut 9 bases from V and 3 bases from J, with 11 bases between. This CDR3 has 13 amino acids. The CDR3 spells CATSWSSKNIQYF. As DNA, the CDR3 is TGTGCCACCTCCTGGAGCAGCAAAAACATTCAGTACTTC.

This clonotype was detected many times. V usage is TRBV29-1 and J usage is TRBJ2-5, with D unclear. The length of the CDR3 is 13 residues. The germline V gene has CDR1 SQVTM and CDR2 ANQGSEA. The V gene lost 6 bases and the J gene lost 5 bases, with 16 bases spanning the gap. CDR3 DNA: TGCAGCGTAGGGAAGGTAGTGGGGGAGACCCAGTACTTC. This sequence encodes CSVGKVVGETQYF.

In this sample, this clonotype turned up many times. The chain carries TRBV20-1 and TRBJ2-3, with a possible D match to TRBD2 (6 bases). The CDR3 is 14 amino acids. V was shortened by 1 base and J by 6 bases, with 14 bases between the two germline ends. Germline-derived CDR1 and CDR2 are DFQATT and SNEGSKA (reference sequence). In nucleotides, the CDR3 is TGCAGTGCTAGAGTCCCCGGGAGACGTGATACGCAGTATTTT. As protein: CSARVPGRRDTQYF.

As regards this clonotype: This sequence may be a read error, since a much larger clone differs from it by one base. This chain joins TRBV20-1 and TRBJ2-3, with D possibly TRBD1 on 5 matching bases. From germline, CDR1 is DFQATT and CDR2 SNEGSKA (reference sequence). CDR3 length: 17 residues. The chain's CDR3 is CCARSPLTESSTDTQYF. The CDR3 DNA follows: TGCTGTGCTAGAAGTCCCCTGACAGAGAGCTCCACAGATACGCAGTATTTT.

This clonotype was recorded at least ten times. The chain uses TRBV7-2 and TRBJ2-1; 10 nucleotides align to TRBD2. The CDR3 contains 15 residues. Per the germline V gene, CDR1 is SGHTA and CDR2 is FQGNSA. V was pared by 3 bases and J by 2 bases, with 1 base of the junction left unmatched. Here the CDR3 reads CASSFSGGPYNEQFF. CDR3 nucleotides: TGTGCCAGCAGCTTTAGCGGGGGGCCCTACAATGAGCAGTTCTTC. The full variable domain, in which reference TRBV7-2 and TRBJ2-1 provide the parts outside the CDR3, is GAGVSQSPSNKVTEKGKDVELRCDPISGHTALYWYRQSLGQGLEFLIYFQGNSAPDKSGLPSDRFSAERTGGSVSTLTIQRTQQEDSAVYLCASSFSGGPYNEQFFGPGTRLTVL.

Many counts were recorded for this clonotype. V gene TRBV12-3 or TRBV12-4 combines with J gene TRBJ2-1, with D maybe TRBD2 (6 bases). V lost 1 base to trimming and J lost 7 bases, with 11 bases between them. This CDR3 has 14 amino acids. The CDR3 is CASSLVAGGNEQFF. The CDR3 region has the DNA TGTGCCAGCAGTTTAGTCGCTGGGGGGAATGAGCAGTTCTTC.